This TCR beta chain is drawn from a study of response to subunit inactivated influenza vaccine. Study conclusions and caveats: The authors suggested that few new T cells are recruited per seasonal influenza vaccination.

This clonotype was counted at least ten times. Its antigen remains unknown. Using its own MiXCR run on the RT-PCR reads, TCRdb lists one record per CDR3 protein. Among about 480,000 distinct CDR3 sequences listed, approximately 11% were seen once. The CDR3 sequence is 13 residues long. CDR1 and CDR2 from the germline V gene are SQVTM and ANQGSEA. Trimming removed 3 bases from V and 0 bases from J, with 9 bases in between. The sequence was obtained from a man aged 45-65 years who received an inactivated influenza vaccine. V usage is TRBV29-1 and J usage is TRBJ2-7; D could derive from TRBD1 or TRBD2 (5 bases each). Sample: PBMCs from blood, taken 35 to 45 days after vaccination. The CDR3 here is CSVDGTSSYEQYF. CDR3 DNA sequence: TGCAGCGTTGACGGGACGAGCTCCTACGAGCAGTACTTC.